This T cell receptor (beta chain) was captured in a study of regulatory and conventional T cells in breast cancer. A single record per CDR3 protein comes from TCRdb applying MiXCR to the PCR reads. This sample carries more than 15,000 distinct CDR3 sequences, about 32% of them seen once, and the ten largest clones take 1.5% to 2%. CDR3 length: 16 amino acids. The chain has TRBV21-1 and TRBJ1-5; the DNA was not compared with TRBD1, the D call given in the table. TRBV21-1 is listed as a pseudogene. The origin of this receptor is a female donor in good health. Sequenced: conventional T cells from blood. The CDR3 region is CASVLSGTGGSQPQHF. The CDR3 DNA is TGTGCCAGCGTGTTATCCGGGACAGGGGGATCTCAGCCCCAGCATTTT.